The T cell receptor beta chain described here comes from a study of blood T cells in healthy people across ages. Using a J-beta primer mix together with a sample-barcoded 5' primer, a second PCR was run for about 6 to 12 cycles. TCRdb re-derived calls from the 5' RACE reads in MiXCR, one entry per CDR3 protein. Of around 820,000 distinct CDR3 sequences listed, just under 25% are singletons. Germline CDR1 and CDR2: DFQATT and SNEGSKA (reference sequence). The CDR3 is 9 amino acids. With 1 base removed from V and 16 bases from J, the gap between germline ends came to 8 bases. The sample holds a few counts of this clonotype. The same sample was also studied in work on T cells of mothers and their children.

Sequencing was performed on blood. This receptor was identified in a boy aged 10-17 years in good health. The chain employs TRBV20-1 and TRBJ2-1; D ambiguous. The CDR3 region has the DNA TGCAGTGCTAGAGCGGGCACTTTCTTC. It translates to CSARAGTFF.